The entry that follows covers one TCR beta chain sequence. Germline CDR1 MNHEY, CDR2 SVGAGI. This CDR3 contains 14 residues. The V gene end was trimmed by 7 bases and the J gene end by 8 bases; junction bases not matched to a gene: 13. This sample is drawn from a study of cytomegalovirus exposure and HLA in healthy donors. The method was immunoSEQ multiplex PCR; TCRdb's version includes in-frame clones alone and lacks a portion of them. This sample has about 200,000 clones; 86% occur once, and the top ten carry about 1.6%. The rearrangement joins TRBV6-5 to TRBJ1-2, with 7 bases identical to TRBD1. Material: PBMCs. This TCR was sampled from a woman aged 18-30 years in good health and CMV-seronegative. CDR3 in amino acids: CASTENDRVHGYTF. In DNA, the CDR3 is TGTGCCAGCACCGAAAACGACAGGGTTCACGGCTACACCTTC.